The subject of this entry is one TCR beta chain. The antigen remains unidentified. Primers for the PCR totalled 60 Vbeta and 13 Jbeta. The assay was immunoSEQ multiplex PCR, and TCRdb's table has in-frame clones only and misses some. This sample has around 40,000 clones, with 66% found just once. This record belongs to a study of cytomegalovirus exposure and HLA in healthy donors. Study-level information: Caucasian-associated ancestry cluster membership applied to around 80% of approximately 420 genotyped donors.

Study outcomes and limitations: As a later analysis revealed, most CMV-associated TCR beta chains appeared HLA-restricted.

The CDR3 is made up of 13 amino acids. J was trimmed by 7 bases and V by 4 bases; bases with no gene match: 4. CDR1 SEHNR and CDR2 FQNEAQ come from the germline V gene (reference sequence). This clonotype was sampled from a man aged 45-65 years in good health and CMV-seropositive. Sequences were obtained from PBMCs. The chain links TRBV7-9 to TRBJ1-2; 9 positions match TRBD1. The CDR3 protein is CASSSQGASGYTF. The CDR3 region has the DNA TGTGCCAGCAGCTCACAGGGGGCGAGTGGCTACACCTTC.